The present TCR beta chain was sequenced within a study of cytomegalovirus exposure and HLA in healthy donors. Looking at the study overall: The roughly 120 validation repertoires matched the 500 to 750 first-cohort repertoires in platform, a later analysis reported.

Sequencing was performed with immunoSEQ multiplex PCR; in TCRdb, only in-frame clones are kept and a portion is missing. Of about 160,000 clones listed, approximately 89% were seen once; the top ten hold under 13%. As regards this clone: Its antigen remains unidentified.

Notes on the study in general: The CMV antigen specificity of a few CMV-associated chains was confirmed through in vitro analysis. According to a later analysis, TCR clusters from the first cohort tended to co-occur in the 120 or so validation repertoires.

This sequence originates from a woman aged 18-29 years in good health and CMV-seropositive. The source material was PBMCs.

CDR3 in DNA: TGTGCCAGCAGTCTAACAGGGGGTGGCTACACCTTC. As protein: CASSLTGGGYTF. The genes are TRBV27 and TRBJ1-2, with 8 bases aligning to TRBD1. The CDR3 has 12 residues. Per germline, CDR1 MNHEY and CDR2 SMNVEV (reference sequence). V was clipped by 5 bases and J by 7 bases; unmatched bases: 3.